Presented here are 4 T cell receptor beta chains from one specimen sequenced in a study of patients and donors after allogeneic stem cell transplantation. TCRdb itself ran the RT-PCR reads through MiXCR, one entry per CDR3 protein. The repertoire holds over 400,000 distinct CDR3 sequences, with 16% as singletons. The sequencing input was blood, either unsorted or a sorted T cell fraction (not recorded which). The receptor set was obtained from a human donor who was either an allogeneic HSCT recipient or a stem cell or donor lymphocyte infusion donor (not recorded which). It is not recorded whose cells these are; they may come from a transplant donor.

This chain joins TRBV3-1 and TRBJ2-3; TRBD1 aligns across 9 bases. Trimming took 4 bases from V and 3 from J; bases not matched to a gene: 8. The CDR3 has 16 residues. Germline V gene lookup returns CDR1 LGHDT and CDR2 YNNKEL (reference sequence). This CDR3 reads CASSPPGTGRTDTQYF. CDR3 nucleotides: TGTGCCAGCAGCCCCCCCGGGACAGGGCGGACAGATACGCAGTATTTT.

This clonotype showed up just a few times. The chain uses TRBV7-9 and TRBJ1-1, with D possibly TRBD1 on 6 matching bases. Germline values: CDR1 SEHNR, CDR2 FQNEAQ (reference sequence). The CDR3 runs to 14 residues. Trimming left V 5 bases short and J 0 bases short, with 10 bases between. Here the CDR3 reads CASSPDRMNTEAFF. The CDR3 DNA reads TGTGCCAGCAGCCCGGACAGAATGAACACTGAAGCTTTCTTT.

There are a few counts of this clonotype. The chain uses TRBV25-1 and TRBJ1-4; no clear D. The CDR3 length is 15 residues. Trimming took 1 base from V and 4 from J, leaving 10 bases between them. Germline loops: CDR1 MGHDK, CDR2 SYGVNS. CDR3 protein: CASSESPVGNEKLFF. The CDR3 DNA is TGTGCCAGCAGTGAATCGCCAGTAGGTAATGAAAAACTGTTTTTT.

This sequence joins TRBV4-2 and TRBJ2-3; TRBD2 aligns across 7 bases. The CDR3 loop spans 16 amino acids. Germline V CDR1 and CDR2: LGHNA, YNFKEQ. Trimming cost V 1 base and J 4 bases; bases outside gene matches: 8. CDR3 coding DNA: TGTGCCAGCAGCCAAGTTGGCGGGAGTGTGGCAGATACGCAGTATTTT. Protein: CASSQVGGSVADTQYF.